This T cell receptor (beta chain) was observed in a study of blood T cell repertoires in COVID-19. Study summary: The United States, Italy and Spain supplied acute and convalescent COVID-19 samples. Nucleic acid was either cDNA or gDNA, and it came from T cells, B-cell-depleted T cells, or PBMCs.

Germline V lookup: CDR1 LNHDA, CDR2 SQIVND (reference sequence). V was cut by 2 bases and J by 6 bases, with 19 bases left in between. This CDR3 has 16 residues. Per the original methods: The assay estimated nucleated cells by amplifying reference gene primers. Data came from immunoSEQ multiplex PCR; TCRdb stores just in-frame clones and leaves some out. From that table come the V and J calls and clone size; the DNA was used to work out D and trimming. Of tens of thousands of clones listed, 82% are singletons. Seattle patient enrollment occurred during active infection, with longitudinal follow-up thereafter.

The sample consisted of peripheral blood. The sequence came from an elderly man with COVID-19, enrolled during active disease. The chain has TRBV19 and TRBJ1-2; D is perhaps TRBD1 (6 bases). The CDR3 loop reads CASSISPGAFSDGYTF. The DNA for the CDR3 is TGTGCCAGTAGTATAAGTCCAGGGGCGTTCTCCGATGGCTACACCTTC.